The T cell receptor beta chain under discussion was sequenced for a study of blood T cell repertoires in COVID-19. Study summary: Whether acute or convalescent, the COVID-19 samples came from the United States, Italy and Spain. T cells, B-cell-depleted T cells, or PBMCs supplied cDNA or gDNA.

As handled by the study authors: Nucleated cell counts were estimated from reference gene primer amplification. Here immunoSEQ multiplex PCR was the method, and the copy in TCRdb shows in-frame clones only, minus some. V, J and clone size are taken as reported in that table, and D and trimming were inferred from the DNA itself. The sample shows roughly 250,000 clones, approximately 82% of them seen only once. The germline gives CDR1 SEHNR, CDR2 FQNEAQ (reference sequence). Trimming took 11 bases from V and 2 from J; bases not matched to a gene: 12. The CDR3 runs to 14 residues. The material sequenced was peripheral blood. The V gene is TRBV7-9, the J gene TRBJ2-7, with 7 bases lining up with TRBD1. The sequence was obtained from a woman of 80 years or more with active or convalescent COVID-19. The chain's CDR3 is CACGTASHPYEQYF. The CDR3 region has the DNA TGTGCCTGTGGGACAGCCTCCCATCCCTACGAGCAGTACTTC. The entire variable domain, with the rest obtained from reference TRBV7-9 and TRBJ2-7, is as follows: DTGVSQNPRHKITKRGQNVTFRCDPISEHNRLYWYRQTLGQGPEFLTYFQNEAQLEKSRLLSDRFSAERPKGSFSTLEIQRTEQGDSAMYLCACGTASHPYEQYFGPGTRLTVT.